These 2 T cell receptor beta chains were all obtained from the same sample, sequenced in a study of Ad26.COV2.S vaccination and SARS-CoV-2 variants. Treatment noted: 15 to 20 received Ad26.COV2.S at low or high dose, single or two shots; about five received placebo; per-sample allocation not given. Day 63 following the first vaccine or placebo injection was when the samples were taken. This table comes from immunoSEQ multiplex PCR, and its TCRdb copy is limited to in-frame clones, with some not included. The sample consists of around 240,000 clones, approximately 90% of them appearing once. Sequencing used peripheral blood, obtained in a trial of Ad26.COV2.S vaccine versus placebo. All receptors derive from a person between 18 and 65 years old who received the Ad26.COV2.S COVID-19 vaccine or a placebo.

This clone has only a few counts. V usage is TRBV4-3 and J usage is TRBJ2-2, with D perhaps assigned TRBD1 or TRBD2 (6 bases each). Germline V gene lookup returns CDR1 LGHNA and CDR2 YSLEER. The CDR3 runs 17 residues. V lost 2 bases, J lost 4 bases, and 17 bases lay in between. Here the CDR3 DNA reads TGCGCCAGCAGCCAATTTAAGTGGGGGGCTCCCACCGGGGAGCTGTTTTTT. Protein sequence: CASSQFKWGAPTGELFF.

The chain is built from TRBV7-9 and TRBJ1-1, with D tentatively TRBD1 (6 bases). The CDR3 spans 16 residues. The V and J ends lost 7 bases and 6 bases respectively, with 24 bases between them. Germline values: CDR1 SEHNR, CDR2 FQNEAQ (reference sequence). CDR3 bases: TGTGCCAGCACCCCGTCGGGTGGTTCAGGGGTGGCTGAAGCTTTCTTT. It encodes CASTPSGGSGVAEAFF.